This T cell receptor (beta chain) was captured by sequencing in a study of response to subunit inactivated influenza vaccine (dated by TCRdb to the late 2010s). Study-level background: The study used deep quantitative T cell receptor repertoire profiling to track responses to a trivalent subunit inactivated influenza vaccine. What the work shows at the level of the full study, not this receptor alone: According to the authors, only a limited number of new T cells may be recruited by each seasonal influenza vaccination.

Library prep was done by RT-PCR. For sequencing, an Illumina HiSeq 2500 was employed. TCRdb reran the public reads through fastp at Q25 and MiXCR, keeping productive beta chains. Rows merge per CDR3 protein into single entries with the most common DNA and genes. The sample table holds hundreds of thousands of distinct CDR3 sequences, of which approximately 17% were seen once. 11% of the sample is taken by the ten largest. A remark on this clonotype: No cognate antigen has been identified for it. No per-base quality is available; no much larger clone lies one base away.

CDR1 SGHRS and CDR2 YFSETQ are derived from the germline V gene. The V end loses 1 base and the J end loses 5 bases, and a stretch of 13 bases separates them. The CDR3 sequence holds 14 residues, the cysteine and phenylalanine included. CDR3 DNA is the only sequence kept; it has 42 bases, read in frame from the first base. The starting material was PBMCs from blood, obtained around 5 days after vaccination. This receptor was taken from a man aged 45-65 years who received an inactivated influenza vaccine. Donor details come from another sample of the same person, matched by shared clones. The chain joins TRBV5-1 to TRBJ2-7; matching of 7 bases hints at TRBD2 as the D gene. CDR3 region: CASSLPGGGHEQYF. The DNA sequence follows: TGCGCCAGCAGCTTGCCCGGCGGGGGCCACGAGCAGTACTTC. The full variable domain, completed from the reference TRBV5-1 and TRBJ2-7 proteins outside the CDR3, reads KAGVTQTPRYLIKTRGQQVTLSCSPISGHRSVSWYQQTPGQGLQFLFEYFSETQRNKGNFPGRFSGRQFSNSRSEMNVSTLELGDSALYLCASSLPGGGHEQYFGPGTRLTVT.